This T cell receptor beta chain was identified in a study of human T cells and chemical hapten exposure. The study's findings and limits: No shift was seen in TCRs above 1 in 1000 frequency with DPC sensitization.

A remark on this clonotype: Its specificity is not known.

Documented time point: patch test 1, 2 weeks after DPC sensitization. Regarding treatment: therapeutic diphenylcyclopropenone sensitization with weekly scalp DPC. The CDR3 length is 17 residues. The V and J ends lost 4 bases and 4 bases respectively, with 20 bases between them. MiXCR was run by TCRdb on the RACE reads, yielding one entry per CDR3 protein. In the table there are some 350,000 distinct CDR3 sequences, around 7% of which are singletons. The sequences come from whole blood, collected in connection with sensitization to the hapten diphenylcyclopropenone (DPC). The chain uses TRBV12-3 or TRBV12-4 and TRBJ2-1, with D perhaps matching TRBD2 (5 bases). The receptor was derived from a woman between 18 and 29 years old with alopecia areata. Some clones in this sample may be carry-over from other donors' samples. The CDR3 sequence is CASSSPLIAGGYNEQFF. The CDR3 DNA reads TGTGCCAGCAGTTCCCCCCTGATTGCGGGTGGGTACAATGAGCAGTTCTTC.